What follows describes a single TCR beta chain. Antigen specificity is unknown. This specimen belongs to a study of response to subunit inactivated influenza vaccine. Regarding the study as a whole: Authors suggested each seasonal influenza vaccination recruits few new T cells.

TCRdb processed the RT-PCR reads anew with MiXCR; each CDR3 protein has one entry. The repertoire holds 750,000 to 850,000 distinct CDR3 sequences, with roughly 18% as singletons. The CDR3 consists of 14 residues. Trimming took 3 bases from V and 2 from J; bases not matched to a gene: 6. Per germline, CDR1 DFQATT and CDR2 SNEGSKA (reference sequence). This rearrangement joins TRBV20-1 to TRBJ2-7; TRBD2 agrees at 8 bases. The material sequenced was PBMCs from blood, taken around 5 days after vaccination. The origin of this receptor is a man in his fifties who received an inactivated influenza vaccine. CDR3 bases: TGCAGTGCTAGGAGAGCGGGGGTTACCTACGAGCAGTACTTC. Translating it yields CSARRAGVTYEQYF.